A single sample gave rise to the 2 T cell receptor beta chains below, sequenced in a study of tumor-infiltrating lymphocytes in primary liver carcinoma. cDNA specific to TCR beta was made from approximately 500 ng of total RNA, with a constant-region primer employed for priming. Each TCR beta library was derived from three nested multiplex PCR rounds that employed slightly modified ARM-PCR. A C-beta reverse primer and TRBV1-TRBV30 forward primers served in each of the first two PCR rounds, at about 10 cycles apiece. TCRdb ran MiXCR on the multiplex PCR reads and lists one entry per CDR3 protein. The sample lists approximately 300,000 distinct CDR3 sequences, less than 75% occurring once. The researchers obtained blood RNA from unsorted whole blood and also extracted germline DNA. Material for sequencing was peripheral blood. These receptors came from a man aged 40-55 years with primary liver carcinoma and hepatitis B virus infection.

This clonotype occurred many times. The chain recombines TRBV6-6 with TRBJ2-1; D may be TRBD1 or TRBD2 (7 bases each). Germline V gene lookup returns CDR1 MNHNY and CDR2 SVGAGI (reference sequence). The CDR3 has 18 amino acids. V gave up 2 bases and J gave up 4 bases, with 21 bases separating them. This CDR3 is CASSYLGGSRGGYNEQFF. The DNA of the CDR3 is TGTGCCAGCAGTTACCTAGGAGGTAGCAGGGGGGGTTACAATGAGCAGTTCTTC.

Comments on this clonotype: One end of the junction does not line up with germline, which may come from a read error. The V gene is TRBV14, the J gene TRBJ2-7; 9 bases are a match to TRBD1. The CDR3 has 14 residues. From germline, CDR1 is SGHDN and CDR2 FVKESK. The CDR3 DNA is TGTGGCAGCAGCCAAGTTAAGGGACAGGGCGTGCAGTACTTC. Its translation: CGSSQVKGQGVQYF.